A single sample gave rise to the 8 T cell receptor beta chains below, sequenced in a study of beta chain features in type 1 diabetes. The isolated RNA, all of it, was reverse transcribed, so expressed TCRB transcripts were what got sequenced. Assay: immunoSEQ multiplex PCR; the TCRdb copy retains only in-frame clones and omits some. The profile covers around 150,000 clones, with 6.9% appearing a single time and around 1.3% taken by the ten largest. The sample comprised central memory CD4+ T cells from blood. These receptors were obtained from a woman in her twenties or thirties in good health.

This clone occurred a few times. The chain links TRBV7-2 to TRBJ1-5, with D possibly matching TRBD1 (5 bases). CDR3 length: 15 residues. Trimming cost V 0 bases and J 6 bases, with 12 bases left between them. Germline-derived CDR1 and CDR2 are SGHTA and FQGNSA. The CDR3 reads CASSLAGLKGQPQHF. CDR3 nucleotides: TGTGCCAGCAGCTTAGCGGGACTTAAGGGTCAGCCCCAGCATTTT.

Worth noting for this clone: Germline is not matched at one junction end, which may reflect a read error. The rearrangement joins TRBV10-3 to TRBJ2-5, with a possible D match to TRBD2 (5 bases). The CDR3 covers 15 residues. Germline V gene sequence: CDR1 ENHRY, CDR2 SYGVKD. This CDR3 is CASSRRGGPQETQYF. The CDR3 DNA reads TGTGCCAGCAGTCGGCGCGGAGGCCCGCAAGAGACCCAGTACTTC.

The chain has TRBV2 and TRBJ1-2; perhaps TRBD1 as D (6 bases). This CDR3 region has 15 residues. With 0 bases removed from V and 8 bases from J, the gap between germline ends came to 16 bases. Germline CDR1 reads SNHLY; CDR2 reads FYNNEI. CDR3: CASSEAGAAGGGYTF. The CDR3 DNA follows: TGTGCCAGCAGTGAAGCGGGGGCAGCGGGAGGAGGCTACACCTTC.

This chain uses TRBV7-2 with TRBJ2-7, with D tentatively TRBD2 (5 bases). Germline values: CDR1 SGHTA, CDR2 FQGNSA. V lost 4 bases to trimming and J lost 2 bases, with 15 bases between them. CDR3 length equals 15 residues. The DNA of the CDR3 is TGTGCCAGCAGCTCGGGATACTTGGTTACCTACGAGCAGTACTTC. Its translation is CASSSGYLVTYEQYF.

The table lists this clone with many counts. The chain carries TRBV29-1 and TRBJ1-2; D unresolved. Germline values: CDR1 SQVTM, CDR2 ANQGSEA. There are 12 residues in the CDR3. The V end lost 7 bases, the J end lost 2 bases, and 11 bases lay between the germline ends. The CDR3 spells CSAATRNYGYTF. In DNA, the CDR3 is TGCAGCGCGGCGACAAGGAACTATGGCTACACCTTC.

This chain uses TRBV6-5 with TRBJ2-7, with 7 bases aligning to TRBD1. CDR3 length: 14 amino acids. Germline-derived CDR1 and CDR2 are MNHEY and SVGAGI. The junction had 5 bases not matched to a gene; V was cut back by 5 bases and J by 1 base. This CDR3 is CASSVWDRSYEQYF. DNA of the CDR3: TGTGCCAGCAGTGTGTGGGACAGATCCTACGAGCAGTACTTC.

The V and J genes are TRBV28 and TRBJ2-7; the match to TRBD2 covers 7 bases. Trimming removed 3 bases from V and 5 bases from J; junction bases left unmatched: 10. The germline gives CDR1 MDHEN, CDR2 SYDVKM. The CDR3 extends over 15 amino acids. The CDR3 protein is CASSFGLSGVDEQYF. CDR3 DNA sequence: TGTGCCAGCAGTTTCGGACTAAGCGGGGTCGACGAGCAGTACTTC.

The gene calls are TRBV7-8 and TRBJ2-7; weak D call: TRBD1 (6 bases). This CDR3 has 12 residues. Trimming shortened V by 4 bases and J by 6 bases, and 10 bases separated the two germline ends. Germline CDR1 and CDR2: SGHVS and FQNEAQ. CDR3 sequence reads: CASSSRDTEQYF. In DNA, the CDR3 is TGTGCCAGCAGCTCCCGGGACACCGAGCAGTACTTC.